The next 9 T cell receptor beta chains were all read from a single sample in a study of T cells in Graves' hyperthyroidism and ophthalmopathy. It was RNA transcripts that yielded the amplified TCR beta CDR3 regions. In the first-round RT-PCR of the TCR CDR3, the HTBI primer set was used. Via MiXCR, TCRdb re-called the multiplex PCR reads, giving one row per CDR3 protein. Seen here are almost 500,000 distinct CDR3 sequences, less than 25% observed once, and the top ten hold 45% to 50%. The sample comprised blood. Receptor source: a woman between 65 and 79 years old with Graves' ophthalmopathy.

The chain recombines TRBV27 with TRBJ2-5; TRBD2 aligns across 7 bases. V trimming: 6 bases; J trimming: 7 bases; junction bases outside the gene matches: 8. Germline V gene lookup returns CDR1 MNHEY and CDR2 SMNVEV (reference sequence). The CDR3 runs to 13 residues. The CDR3 region has the DNA TGTGCCAGCAGCCCTTCGGGGGAGGGGACCCAGTACTTC. This encodes CASSPSGEGTQYF.

The table lists this clonotype with many counts. The V gene is TRBV7-3, the J gene TRBJ2-1; 11 bases agree with TRBD2. Germline V gives CDR1 SGHTA, CDR2 FQGTGA. The J segment lost 0 bases and the V segment lost 4 bases, leaving 5 bases of the junction unmatched. There are 17 residues in the CDR3. CDR3 nucleotide sequence: TGTGCCAGCAGCTCGGGACTAGCGGCGAGCTCCTACAATGAGCAGTTCTTC. It yields the protein CASSSGLAASSYNEQFF.

This clonotype was found once. The rearrangement links TRBV28 to TRBJ2-2; TRBD1 agrees at 9 bases. This CDR3 is built from 15 residues. The junction had 5 bases not matched to a gene; V was cut back by 2 bases and J by 7 bases. Germline CDR1 and CDR2: MDHEN and SYDVKM. This chain's CDR3 is CASSLEQGAGGELFF. The DNA of the CDR3 is TGTGCCAGCAGTTTAGAACAGGGGGCGGGCGGGGAGCTGTTTTTT.

In this sample, this clonotype turned up once. The rearrangement uses TRBV15 and TRBJ2-1; D gene ambiguous. This CDR3 has 11 amino acids. V was shortened by 3 bases and J by 10 bases, with 7 bases between the two germline ends. Germline CDR1 LNHNV, CDR2 YYDKDF (reference sequence). The CDR3 loop is CATSSEAEQFF. DNA for the CDR3: TGTGCCACCAGCAGTGAAGCGGAGCAGTTCTTC.

Remarks on this clonotype: It may be a read error: a sequence one base away is much more abundant. The chain carries TRBV6-2 or TRBV6-3 and TRBJ2-5; tentatively, D is TRBD1 (5 bases). The V end lost 5 bases, the J end lost 5 bases, and 15 bases lay between the germline ends. Germline V gene data show CDR1 as MNHEY and CDR2 as SVGEGT. This CDR3 region has 14 residues. CDR3 region: CASSGRVVGETQYF. The DNA for the CDR3 is TGTGCCAGCAGTGGCAGGGTAGTGGGGGAGACCCAGTACTTC.

The genes are TRBV12-3 or TRBV12-4 and TRBJ2-1; TRBD2 might be the D (6 bases). The CDR3 covers 14 residues. V was trimmed by 11 bases and J by 0 bases, leaving 14 bases between them. CDR3 sequence reads: CAGGGSISYNEQFF. Here the CDR3 DNA reads TGTGCCGGTGGGGGGAGTATCTCCTACAATGAGCAGTTCTTC.

The V and J genes are TRBV7-9 and TRBJ1-1, with D unresolved. In germline, CDR1 is SEHNR, CDR2 FQNEAQ (reference sequence). The CDR3 is made up of 14 amino acids. Trimming took off 0 bases at V and 3 bases at J, with 8 bases between the two ends. The CDR3, as DNA: TGTGCCAGCAGCTTAGCTCAGGAATACACTGAAGCTTTCTTT. Translated, it gives CASSLAQEYTEAFF.

The chain combines TRBV5-1 with TRBJ2-2, with a possible D match to TRBD2 (5 bases). The CDR3 contains 16 residues. V dropped 5 bases and J dropped 0 bases, with 14 bases sitting between them. CDR1 is SGHRS, CDR2 YFSETQ, per germline. The CDR3 DNA reads TGCGCCAGCAGTCCCGCGGGCCCCGCGAACACCGGGGAGCTGTTTTTT. Protein sequence: CASSPAGPANTGELFF.

This clonotype has a handful of counts. The chain has TRBV19 and TRBJ1-3; unclear D gene. The ends were cut back, 9 bases at V and 0 bases at J, with 6 bases in the middle. Germline-derived CDR1 and CDR2 are LNHDA and SQIVND (reference sequence). The CDR3 is 12 amino acids. CDR3 sequence reads: CASQTSGNTIYF. CDR3 DNA: TGTGCCAGCCAGACCTCTGGAAACACCATATATTTT.